This T cell receptor beta chain derives from a study of molecular identifiers for immune sequencing clone quantification (dated by TCRdb to the late 2010s). As for the study more broadly: In a replicate experiment, RNA from roughly 21,000 or 96,000 naive CD8 T cells was split into five aliquots, four of which were sequenced. CD8 T cells were used in a methods study to benchmark molecular-identifier clustering-based TCR repertoire sequencing (MIDCIRS) and TCR RNA copy counting.

The study at large found these results: When barcode sub-clustering was omitted, TCR diversity was inflated by chimeric consensus sequences, with chimeras reaching as high as 47%. Modeling gave around 2.7 recovered TCR RNA copies per cell versus about 10 by digital PCR, implying around 30% capture efficiency. A single cell's worth of spiked-in Jurkat TCR RNA was reported detectable even among some 920,000 naive CD8 T cells. Naive libraries contained spiked-in Jurkat TCR RNA (approximately nine copies' worth), which is not part of the donor repertoire. Highly expanded clone sizes could be underestimated if identical TCR molecules share a barcode. In CMV-specific effector cells, over 99% of molecules were held by clones above 20 RNA copies, whereas under 1% of molecules were held by such clones in naive cells.

Libraries were made using PCR. The sequencer was an Illumina HiSeq 4000. Bulk TCR libraries were made following a previously described method, with the TCR primers given in Table S5. Purification of total RNA was performed with the Qiagen AllPrep DNA/RNA kit. Before any analysis, reads coming from multiple sequencing runs of the same library were combined into one pool. Per the source publication's procedure: Reads were retained only if the reads had an exact TCR constant sequence, and the retained reads were trimmed to 150 nt and grouped according to their 12-nt molecular barcodes. Reads inside each barcode group were sub-clustered using a 15% Levenshtein threshold, and a quality-weighted consensus sequence was constructed for each RNA molecule. Non-functional sequences were filtered out, along with any lower-count sequence sitting one edit away from another sequence. Barcode sub-clusters with fewer than 20% of the maximum read count were removed, based on fitting two negative binomial distributions. Using fastp at Q25 and MiXCR, TCRdb reprocessed the public reads and kept productive beta chains. Each CDR3 protein appears once, grouped with its most common genes and DNA. TCRdb, rather than the study authors, made the V and J calls. The table for this sample lists more than 300,000 distinct CDR3 sequences; over 20% of them were counted only once. The ten top clones hold approximately 0.83% of the sample.

CDR1 is given as LGHNA and CDR2 as YNFKEQ, both from the germline V gene. The CDR3 contains 12 residues when both ends are counted. Only the CDR3 DNA stays, 36 bases, in frame from base 1. V is pared back by 1 base and J by 7 bases, with 7 bases lying between the germline termini. As regards this clonotype: It lacks a known antigen. A much larger clone differs by one base, so this may be a read error. The conserved closing phenylalanine or tryptophan is absent in this CDR3, likely reflecting a read error.

Naive CD8 T cell libraries were made from 20,000 to 1,000,000 sorted cells using 10%, 30% or 50% of purified RNA. Naive CD8 T cells, defined as CD8+CD4-CCR7+CD45RA+, were FACS-sorted into RLT Plus buffer on a BD FACSAria II. Detection sensitivity was tested by spiking Jurkat RNA equal to 9 to 10 TCR copies' worth into samples containing about 20,000-1,000,000 naive CD8 T cells. CD8 T cells were enriched using RosetteSep CD8+ T Cell Enrichment Cocktail and Ficoll-Paque, and the enriched cells then underwent ACK red cell lysis. The clonotype originates from a human donor in good health. Some libraries in this study had Jurkat cell RNA spiked in. The sequence joins TRBV4-2 to TRBJ1-1; matching of 5 bases hints at TRBD1 as the D gene. Sequenced material: naive CD8+ T cells from blood, with Jurkat cell RNA spiked in. In light of the paper, this sample's cell subset or site label describes: FACS-sorted CD8+CD4-CCR7+CD45RA+ naive T cells. The nucleotide sequence is TGTGCCAGCAGCCAAGTTGACAGTGAAGCTTTCTCT. Its protein is CASSQVDSEAFS.